This entry is about one T cell receptor beta chain. This sample was included in a study of shared clonotypes between healthy human individuals. Germline V gene data show CDR1 as LNHDA and CDR2 as SQIVND (reference sequence). This CDR3 spans 11 amino acids. With 1 base removed from V and 8 bases from J, the gap between germline ends came to 2 bases. TCRdb's copy holds only in-frame clones and misses some; the assay was immunoSEQ multiplex PCR. The repertoire consists of around 450,000 clones, with roughly 83% occurring once and the leading ten covering around 13%. Participating donors were healthy, HIV-negative adults free of recent acute infections or vaccinations.

The TCR sequence derives from a woman aged 35 to 49 in good health. Some clones in this sample may be carry-over from other donors' samples. The rearrangement uses TRBV19 and TRBJ1-4, with D unresolved. Sequencing was carried out using PBMCs. CDR3 region: CASSIGEKLFF. Written as DNA, the CDR3 is TGTGCCAGTAGTATAGGCGAAAAACTGTTTTTT.